This T cell receptor (beta chain) originates from a study of T-cell reconstitution after alpha-beta-depleted transplantation in children. CDR1 and CDR2 (germline): SNHLY, FYNNEI. The CDR3 runs 12 residues. Germline trimming cut 7 bases from V and 13 bases from J; bases unmatched to any gene: 12. Preparation of the TCRbeta library involved a method that used unique molecular identifiers. TCRdb re-called the PCR reads with MiXCR, one entry per CDR3 protein. The sample lists 150,000 to 200,000 distinct CDR3 sequences; about 6.4% were seen once. V usage is TRBV2 and J usage is TRBJ2-7; 8 nucleotides align to TRBD1. This specimen consisted of PBMCs from the stem cell graft donor, obtained from the stem cell graft. This receptor was obtained from a human donor who donated a stem cell graft to a child with Wiskott-Aldrich syndrome. The CDR3 nucleotides are TGTGCCAGCAACAACCTAGGACAGGGAGTTTACTTC. Its protein product is CASNNLGQGVYF.